This entry features one TCR beta chain sequence. The clone's antigen remains unknown. No much larger clone is present one base from it, and per-base qualities are unavailable. TCRbeta CDR3 regions were amplified from genomic DNA by means of the immunoSEQ Assay, a bias-controlled multiplex PCR. The paper's data handling went like this. Nucleated cell counts per sample were estimated from amplification of reference gene primers within the assay. To quantify the absolute abundance of each unique TCRbeta CDR3 rearrangement, sequence reads were collapsed and filtered. Productive Simpson clonality was computed per sample as the square root of Simpson's diversity index over productive rearrangements. TCRdb's version of the immuneACCESS table is confined to in-frame rearrangements and falls short of the full clone set. An unresolved V gene accounts for under half of the shortfall where checked; the remainder is of unknown origin. The DNA gave D and trimming, while V, J and clone size come from that table. This sample is represented by approximately 130,000 clones; about 77% of them were singletons. More than 20% of the sample belongs to the ten largest clones.

The germline V end is reduced by 5 bases and the J end by 6 bases; junction bases left unmatched: 5. CDR3 length: 14 amino acids, cysteine to phenylalanine. Of the read, only the CDR3 DNA is kept; its 42 bases are in frame from base 1. Reading the germline V gene gives CDR1 SGHNT and CDR2 YENEEA. This specimen belongs to a study of blood T cell repertoires in COVID-19 (dated by TCRdb to between 2020 and 2021). With regard to the full study: Collaborator samples came from the United States, Italy and Spain and covered acute and convalescent phases of COVID-19. The prospective study material was composed of cDNA or gDNA derived from T cells, B-cell-depleted T cells, or PBMCs. Deeply sampled blood TCRbeta repertoires from subjects exposed to, actively infected with, or recovered from COVID-19 were included in the dataset. The repertoires were made available in a free public database intended to serve as a resource for research on the immune response to SARS-CoV-2. The samples were drawn from the first 160 participants of the ongoing ImmuneRACE study and from 1,200 or so subjects provided by 6 global collaborators. A de-identified subject ID, COVID-19 status, age in years and sex were almost always included in the sample metadata. HLA class I and class II types, where available, came from metadata supplied by the sample provider rather than from assay-based typing.

Whole blood was collected in K2EDTA tubes by collaborating institutions according to the institutions' own protocols. For TCRbeta analysis, collaborators shipped samples as frozen whole blood, isolated PBMCs, or DNA extracted from either of those sample types. The paper's findings and limits, for the study overall: The amount of clinical and demographic metadata varied by source and participant and was provided uncurated.

The clonotype comes from a human donor in a cohort sampled during active COVID-19. The chain joins TRBV11-3 to TRBJ2-2, and 8 junction bases match TRBD1. Sequenced input: peripheral blood. The DNA reads as follows: TGTGCCAGCAGCCGGACGACAGGGGCCGGGGAGCTGTTTTTT. This translates into CASSRTTGAGELFF.